This record covers a single T cell receptor beta chain. Germline V CDR1 and CDR2: SGHTA, FQGNSA. Trimming took off 5 bases at V and 1 base at J, with 11 bases between the two ends. The CDR3 runs 14 residues. With 60 Vbeta and 13 Jbeta primers, the PCR was carried out. TCRdb's copy holds only in-frame clones and misses some; the assay was immunoSEQ multiplex PCR. The top ten clones hold approximately 6.2% of a sample with some 130,000 clones, around three quarters of them seen once. The entry originates in a study of cytomegalovirus exposure and HLA in healthy donors. The chain joins TRBV7-2 to TRBJ1-1; D not certain. The specimen sequenced was PBMCs. The receptor was isolated from a man aged 35-49 years in good health and CMV-seropositive. Here the CDR3 reads CASSVRVPNTEAFF. The CDR3 bases are TGTGCCAGCAGCGTCCGGGTCCCGAACACTGAAGCTTTCTTT.